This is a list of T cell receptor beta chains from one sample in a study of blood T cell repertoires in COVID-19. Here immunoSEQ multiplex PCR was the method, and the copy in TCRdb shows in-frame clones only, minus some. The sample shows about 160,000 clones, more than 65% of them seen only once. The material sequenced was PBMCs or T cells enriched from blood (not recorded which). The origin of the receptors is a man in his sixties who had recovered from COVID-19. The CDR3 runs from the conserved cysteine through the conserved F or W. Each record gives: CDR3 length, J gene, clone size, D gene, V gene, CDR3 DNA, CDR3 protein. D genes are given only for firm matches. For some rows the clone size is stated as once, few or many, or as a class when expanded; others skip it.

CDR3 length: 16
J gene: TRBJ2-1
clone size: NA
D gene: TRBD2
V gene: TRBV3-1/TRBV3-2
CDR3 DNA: TGTGCCAGCAGCCTCCTTGGGACTAGCGGGAGGAATGAGCAGTTCTTC
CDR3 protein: CASSLLGTSGRNEQFF

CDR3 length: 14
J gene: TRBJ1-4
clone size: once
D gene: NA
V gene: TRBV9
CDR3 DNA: TGTGCCAGCAGCGCCGCGCCGTCCAGGGAAAAACTGTTTTTT
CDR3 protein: CASSAAPSREKLFF

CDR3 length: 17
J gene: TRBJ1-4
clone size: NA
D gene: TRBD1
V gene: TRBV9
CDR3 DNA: TGTGCCAGCAGCGTAGGGGGACAGGGATTCACTAATGAAAAACTGTTTTTT
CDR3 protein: CASSVGGQGFTNEKLFF

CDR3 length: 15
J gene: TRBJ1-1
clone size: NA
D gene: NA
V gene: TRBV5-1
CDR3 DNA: TGCGCCAGCAGCTTGGTCGGAGGGATGAACACTGAAGCTTTCTTT
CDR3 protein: CASSLVGGMNTEAFF

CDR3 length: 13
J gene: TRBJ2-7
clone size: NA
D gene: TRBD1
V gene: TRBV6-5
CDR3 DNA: TGTGCCAGCAGCCGTGACAGGGGGCGAGAGCAGTACTTC
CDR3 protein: CASSRDRGREQYF

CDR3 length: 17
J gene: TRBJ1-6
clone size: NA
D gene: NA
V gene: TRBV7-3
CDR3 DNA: TGTGCCAGCAGCTTACACCCCGGACTTTCCTCCGGTTCACCCCTCCACTTT
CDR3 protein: CASSLHPGLSSGSPLHF

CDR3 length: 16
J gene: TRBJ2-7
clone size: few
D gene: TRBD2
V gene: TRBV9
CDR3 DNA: TGTGCCAGCAGCGTAGGGGGACTAGCGGGAAACTACGAGCAGTACTTC
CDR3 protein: CASSVGGLAGNYEQYF

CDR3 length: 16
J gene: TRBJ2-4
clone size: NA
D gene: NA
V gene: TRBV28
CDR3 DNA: TGTGCCAGCAGTATCACAGGGACCTTAGCCAAAAACATTCAGTACTTC
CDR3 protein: CASSITGTLAKNIQYF

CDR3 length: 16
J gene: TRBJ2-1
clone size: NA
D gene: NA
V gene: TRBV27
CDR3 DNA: TGTGCCAGCAGTTCCCCCGGGGTTCAACGGACGGGGGAGCAGTTCTTC
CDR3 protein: CASSSPGVQRTGEQFF

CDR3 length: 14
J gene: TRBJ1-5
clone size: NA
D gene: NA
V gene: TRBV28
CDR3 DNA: TGTGCCAGCAGGGGGCGCCCCCTCAATCAGCCCCAGCATTTT
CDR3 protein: CASRGRPLNQPQHF

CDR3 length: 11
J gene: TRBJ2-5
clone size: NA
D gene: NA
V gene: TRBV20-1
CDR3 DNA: TGCAGTGCTCCCCTCAGAGAGACCCAGTACTTC
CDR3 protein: CSAPLRETQYF

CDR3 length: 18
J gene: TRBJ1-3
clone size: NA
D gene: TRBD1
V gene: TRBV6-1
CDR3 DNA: TGTGCCAGCAGTGATGAAACCGGGACAGGGTACTCTGGAAACACCATATATTTT
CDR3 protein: CASSDETGTGYSGNTIYF

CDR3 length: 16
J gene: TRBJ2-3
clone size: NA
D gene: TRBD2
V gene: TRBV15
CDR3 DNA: TGTGCCACCAGCGGGGGGACTAGCGGGAGGTCAGATACGCAGTATTTT
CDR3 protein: CATSGGTSGRSDTQYF

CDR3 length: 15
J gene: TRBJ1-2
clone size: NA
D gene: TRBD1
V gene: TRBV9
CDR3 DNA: TGTGCCAGCAGCGTAGGTGACAGGGCAAGCTATGGCTACACCTTC
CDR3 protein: CASSVGDRASYGYTF

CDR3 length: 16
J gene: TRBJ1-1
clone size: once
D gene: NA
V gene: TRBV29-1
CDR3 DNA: TGCAGCGTTGAAGAAGTGGCAGCCGGGGTGAACACTGAAGCTTTCTTT
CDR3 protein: CSVEEVAAGVNTEAFF

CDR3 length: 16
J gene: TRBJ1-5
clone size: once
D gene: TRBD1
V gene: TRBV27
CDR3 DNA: TGTGCCAGCAGTCAAATCCTGACAGGGGGCGGTCAGCCCCAGCATTTT
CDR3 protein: CASSQILTGGGQPQHF

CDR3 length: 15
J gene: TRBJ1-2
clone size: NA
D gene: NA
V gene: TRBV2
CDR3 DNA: TGTGCCAGCAGTGAAAGTCAGGGGAGCTGGAATGGCTACACCTTC
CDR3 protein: CASSESQGSWNGYTF

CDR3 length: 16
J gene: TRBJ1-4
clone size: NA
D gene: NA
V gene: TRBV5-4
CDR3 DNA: TGTGCCAGCAGCGAGGGGGGAGGGGGTGGTTATGAAAAACTGTTTTTT
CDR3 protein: CASSEGGGGGYEKLFF

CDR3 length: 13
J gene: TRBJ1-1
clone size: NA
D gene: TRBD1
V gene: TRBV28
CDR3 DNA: TGTGCCAGCAGTTATCCTACAGGGGGTAAAGCTTTCTTT
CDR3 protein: CASSYPTGGKAFF

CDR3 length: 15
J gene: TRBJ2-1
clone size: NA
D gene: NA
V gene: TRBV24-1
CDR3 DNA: TGTGCCTCTCTGCCGGGTCACCCCGCCTACAATGAGCAGTTCTTC
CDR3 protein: CASLPGHPAYNEQFF

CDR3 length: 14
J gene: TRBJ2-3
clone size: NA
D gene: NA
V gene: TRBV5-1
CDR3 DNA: TGCGCCAGCAGCTTGGGGGGCCCCCAGGATACGCAGTATTTT
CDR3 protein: CASSLGGPQDTQYF

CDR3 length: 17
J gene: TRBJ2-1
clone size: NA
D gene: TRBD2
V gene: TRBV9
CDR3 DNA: TGTGCCAGCAGCCCGCCAGGACTAGCGGGGGGGCAGAATGAGCAGTTCTTC
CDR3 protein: CASSPPGLAGGQNEQFF

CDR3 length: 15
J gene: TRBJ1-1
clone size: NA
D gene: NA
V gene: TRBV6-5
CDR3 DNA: TGTGCCAGCAGTTACCAGGGGCGTGGAAGCACTGAAGCTTTCTTT
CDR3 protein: CASSYQGRGSTEAFF

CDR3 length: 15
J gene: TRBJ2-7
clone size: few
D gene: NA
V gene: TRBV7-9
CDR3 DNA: TGTGCCAGCAGCTTGGACAGTTTGGGGTTTAGCGAGCAGTACTTC
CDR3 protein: CASSLDSLGFSEQYF

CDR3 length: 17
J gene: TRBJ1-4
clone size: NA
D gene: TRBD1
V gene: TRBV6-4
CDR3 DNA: TGTGCCAGCAGTGACCCAAAACTAGAGGGGGCGAGTGAAAAACTGTTTTTT
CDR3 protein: CASSDPKLEGASEKLFF

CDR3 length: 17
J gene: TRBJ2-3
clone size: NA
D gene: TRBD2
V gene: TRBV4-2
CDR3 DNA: TGTGCCAGCAGCCAAAGAACACTAGCGGGGGGTTTATATACGCAGTATTTT
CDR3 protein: CASSQRTLAGGLYTQYF

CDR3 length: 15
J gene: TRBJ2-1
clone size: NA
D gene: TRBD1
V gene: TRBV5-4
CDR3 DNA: TGTGCCAGCAGCGACCCAGGGGGCCCCTACAATGAGCAGTTCTTC
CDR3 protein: CASSDPGGPYNEQFF

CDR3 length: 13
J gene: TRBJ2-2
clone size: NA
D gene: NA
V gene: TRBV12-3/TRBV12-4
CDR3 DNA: TGTGCCAGCAGGACAATTCTGCCGGGGGAGCTGTTTTTT
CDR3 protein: CASRTILPGELFF

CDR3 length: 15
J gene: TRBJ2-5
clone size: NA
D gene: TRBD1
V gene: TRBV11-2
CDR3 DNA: TGTGCCAGCAGCTTAGGCGACAGGGCACGGGAGACCCAGTACTTC
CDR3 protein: CASSLGDRARETQYF

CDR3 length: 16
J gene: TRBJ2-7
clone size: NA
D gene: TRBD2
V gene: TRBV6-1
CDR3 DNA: TGTGCCAGCAGTGAAGCGCGGGGACTAGCTTCCTACGAGCAGTACTTC
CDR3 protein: CASSEARGLASYEQYF

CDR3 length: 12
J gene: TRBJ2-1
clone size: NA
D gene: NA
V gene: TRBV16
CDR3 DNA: TGTGCCAGCAGCCAACCCCCGGGGGAGCAGTTCTTC
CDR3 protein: CASSQPPGEQFF

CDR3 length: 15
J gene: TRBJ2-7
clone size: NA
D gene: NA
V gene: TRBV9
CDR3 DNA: TGTGCCAGCAGCGTAGGAAGCCAATCCTCCTACGAGCAGTACTTC
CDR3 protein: CASSVGSQSSYEQYF

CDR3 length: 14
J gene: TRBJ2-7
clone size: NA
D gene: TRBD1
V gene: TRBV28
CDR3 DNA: TGTGCCAGCAAACGGACAGGGGGCGCGTACGAGCAGTACTTC
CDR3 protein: CASKRTGGAYEQYF

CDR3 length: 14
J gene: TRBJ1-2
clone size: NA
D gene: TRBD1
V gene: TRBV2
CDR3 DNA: TGTGCCAGCAGATCAGGGGGAACGAACTATGGCTACACCTTC
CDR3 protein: CASRSGGTNYGYTF

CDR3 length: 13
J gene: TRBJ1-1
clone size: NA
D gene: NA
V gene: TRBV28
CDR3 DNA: TGTGCCAGCAGTTTCTTAGTGAACACTGAAGCTTTCTTT
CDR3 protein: CASSFLVNTEAFF

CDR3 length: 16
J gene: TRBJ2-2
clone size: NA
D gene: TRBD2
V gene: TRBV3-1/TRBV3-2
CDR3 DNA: TGTGCCAGCAGCCCGGGACTAGCGGAGAACACCGGGGAGCTGTTTTTT
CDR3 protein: CASSPGLAENTGELFF

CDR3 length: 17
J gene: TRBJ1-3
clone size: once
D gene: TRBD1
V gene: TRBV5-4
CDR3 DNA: TGTGCCAGCAGCTTGAGCGGACAGGGGGCACCTGGAAACACCATATATTTT
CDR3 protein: CASSLSGQGAPGNTIYF